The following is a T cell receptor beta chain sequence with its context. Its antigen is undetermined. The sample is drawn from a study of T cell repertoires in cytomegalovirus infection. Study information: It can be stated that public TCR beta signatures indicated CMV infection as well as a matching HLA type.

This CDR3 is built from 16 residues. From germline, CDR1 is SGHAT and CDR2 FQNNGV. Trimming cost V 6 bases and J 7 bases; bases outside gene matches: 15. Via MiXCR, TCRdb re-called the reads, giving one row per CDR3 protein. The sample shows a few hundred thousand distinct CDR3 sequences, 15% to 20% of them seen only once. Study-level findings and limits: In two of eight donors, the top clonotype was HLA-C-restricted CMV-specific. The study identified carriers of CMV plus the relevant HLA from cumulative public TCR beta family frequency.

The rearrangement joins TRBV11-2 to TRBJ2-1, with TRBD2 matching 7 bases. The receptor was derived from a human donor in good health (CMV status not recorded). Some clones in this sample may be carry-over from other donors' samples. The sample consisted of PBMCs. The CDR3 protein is CASSSSAGSLVNEQFF. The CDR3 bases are TGTGCCAGCAGTAGTTCAGCGGGGAGTCTCGTGAATGAGCAGTTCTTC.